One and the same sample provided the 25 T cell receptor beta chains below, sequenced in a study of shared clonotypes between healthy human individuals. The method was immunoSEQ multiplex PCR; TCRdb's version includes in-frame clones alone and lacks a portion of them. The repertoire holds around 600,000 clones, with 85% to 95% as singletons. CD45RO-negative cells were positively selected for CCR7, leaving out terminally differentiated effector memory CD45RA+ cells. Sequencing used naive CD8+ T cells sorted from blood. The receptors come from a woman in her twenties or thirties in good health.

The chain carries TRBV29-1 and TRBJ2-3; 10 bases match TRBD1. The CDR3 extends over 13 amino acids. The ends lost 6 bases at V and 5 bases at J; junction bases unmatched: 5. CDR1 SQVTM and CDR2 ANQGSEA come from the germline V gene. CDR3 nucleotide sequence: TGCAGCGTAGACAGGGGGCGGTTAGATACGCAGTATTTT. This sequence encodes CSVDRGRLDTQYF.

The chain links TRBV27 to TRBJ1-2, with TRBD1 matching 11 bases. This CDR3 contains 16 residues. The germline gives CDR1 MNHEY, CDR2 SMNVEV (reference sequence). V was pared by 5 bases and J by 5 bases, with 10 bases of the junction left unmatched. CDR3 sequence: CASSPSRDRGFYGYTF. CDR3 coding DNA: TGTGCCAGCAGTCCCAGCCGGGACAGGGGGTTTTATGGCTACACCTTC.

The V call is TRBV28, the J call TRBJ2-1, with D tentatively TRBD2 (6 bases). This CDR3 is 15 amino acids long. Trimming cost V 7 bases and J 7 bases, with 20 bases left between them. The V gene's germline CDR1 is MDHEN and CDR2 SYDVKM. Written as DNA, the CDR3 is TGTGCCAGCATTCCCGCCGCCCTCCGGGGGAATGAGCAGTTCTTC. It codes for CASIPAALRGNEQFF.

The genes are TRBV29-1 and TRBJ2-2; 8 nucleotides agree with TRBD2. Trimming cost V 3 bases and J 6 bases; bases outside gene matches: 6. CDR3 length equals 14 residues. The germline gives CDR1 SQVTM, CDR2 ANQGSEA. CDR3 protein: CSVDPAGVPGELFF. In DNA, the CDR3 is TGCAGCGTTGATCCAGCGGGAGTCCCCGGGGAGCTGTTTTTT.

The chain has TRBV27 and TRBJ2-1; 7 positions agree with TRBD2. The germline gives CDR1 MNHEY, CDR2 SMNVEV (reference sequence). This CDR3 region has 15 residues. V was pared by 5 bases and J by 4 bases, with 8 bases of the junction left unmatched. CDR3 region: CASSPPASGYNEQFF. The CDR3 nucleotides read TGTGCCAGCAGTCCACCCGCTAGCGGTTACAATGAGCAGTTCTTC.

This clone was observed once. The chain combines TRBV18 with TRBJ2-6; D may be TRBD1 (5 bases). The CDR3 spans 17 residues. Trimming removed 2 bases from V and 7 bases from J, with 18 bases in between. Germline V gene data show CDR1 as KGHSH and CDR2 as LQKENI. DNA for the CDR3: TGTGCCAGCTCACCAAACGGAAGCAGGGTAGCAGCCAACGTCCTGACTTTC. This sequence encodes CASSPNGSRVAANVLTF.

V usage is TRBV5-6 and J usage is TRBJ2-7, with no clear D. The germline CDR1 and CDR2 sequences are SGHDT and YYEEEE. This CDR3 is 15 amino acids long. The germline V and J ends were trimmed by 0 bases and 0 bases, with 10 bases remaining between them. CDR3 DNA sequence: TGTGCCAGCAGCTTGGTGACGGGCCGCTCCTACGAGCAGTACTTC. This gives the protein CASSLVTGRSYEQYF.

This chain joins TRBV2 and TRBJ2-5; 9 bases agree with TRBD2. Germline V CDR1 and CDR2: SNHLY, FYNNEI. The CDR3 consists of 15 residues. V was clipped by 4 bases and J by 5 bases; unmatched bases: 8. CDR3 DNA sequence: TGTGCCAGCAGTGTGGGTAGCGGGAGATCCGAGACCCAGTACTTC. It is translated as CASSVGSGRSETQYF.

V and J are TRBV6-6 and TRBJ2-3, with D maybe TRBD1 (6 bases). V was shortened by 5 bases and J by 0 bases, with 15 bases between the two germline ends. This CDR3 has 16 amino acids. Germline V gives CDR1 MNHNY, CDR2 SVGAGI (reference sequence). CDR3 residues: CASSPPWTESTDTQYF. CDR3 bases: TGTGCCAGCAGTCCCCCCTGGACAGAGAGCACAGATACGCAGTATTTT.

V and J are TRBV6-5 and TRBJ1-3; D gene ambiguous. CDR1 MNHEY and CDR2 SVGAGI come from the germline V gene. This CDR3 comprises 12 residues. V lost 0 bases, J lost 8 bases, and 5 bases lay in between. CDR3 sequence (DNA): TGTGCCAGCAGTTACTCCGGGGACACCATATATTTT. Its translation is CASSYSGDTIYF.

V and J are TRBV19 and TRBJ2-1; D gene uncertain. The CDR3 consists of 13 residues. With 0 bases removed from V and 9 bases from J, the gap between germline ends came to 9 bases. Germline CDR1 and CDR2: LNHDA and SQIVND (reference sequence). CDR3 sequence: CASSIDLEVEQFF. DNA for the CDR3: TGTGCCAGTAGTATAGATCTAGAGGTTGAGCAGTTCTTC. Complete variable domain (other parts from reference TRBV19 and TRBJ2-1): DGGITQSPKYLFRKEGQNVTLSCEQNLNHDAMYWYRQDPGQGLRLIYYSQIVNDFQKGDIAEGYSVSREKKESFPLTVTSAQKNPTAFYLCASSIDLEVEQFFGPGTRLTVL.

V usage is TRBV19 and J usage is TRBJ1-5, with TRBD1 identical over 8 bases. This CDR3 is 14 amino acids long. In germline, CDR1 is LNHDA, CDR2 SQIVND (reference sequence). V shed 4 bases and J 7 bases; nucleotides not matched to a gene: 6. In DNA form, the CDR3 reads TGTGCCAGTAGTACCCCAGGGGGCATACAGCCCCAGCATTTT. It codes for CASSTPGGIQPQHF.

The CDR3 DNA sequence: TGTGCCAGCTCACTCCCTCAGGACGCTCGCTACGAGCAGTACTTC. Translated, it gives CASSLPQDARYEQYF. The V gene is TRBV18, the J gene TRBJ2-7; D is unresolved. CDR1 and CDR2 (germline): KGHSH, LQKENI. V was shortened by 4 bases and J by 3 bases, with 16 bases between the two germline ends. The CDR3 has 15 residues.

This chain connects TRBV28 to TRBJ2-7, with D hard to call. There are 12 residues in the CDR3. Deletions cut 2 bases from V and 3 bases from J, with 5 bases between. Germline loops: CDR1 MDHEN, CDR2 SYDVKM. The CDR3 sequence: CASSLGIYEQYF. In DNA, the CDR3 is TGTGCCAGCAGTTTAGGCATCTACGAGCAGTACTTC.

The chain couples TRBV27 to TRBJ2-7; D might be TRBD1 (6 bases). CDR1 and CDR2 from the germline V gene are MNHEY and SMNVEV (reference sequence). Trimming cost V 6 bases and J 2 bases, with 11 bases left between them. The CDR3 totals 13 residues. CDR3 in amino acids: CASSTGITYEQYF. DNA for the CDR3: TGTGCCAGCAGCACAGGGATCACCTACGAGCAGTACTTC.

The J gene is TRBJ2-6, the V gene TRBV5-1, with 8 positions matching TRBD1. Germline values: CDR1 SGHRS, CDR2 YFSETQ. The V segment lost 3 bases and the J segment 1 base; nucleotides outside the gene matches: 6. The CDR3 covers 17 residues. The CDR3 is CASSWTGRTSGANVLTF. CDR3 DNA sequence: TGCGCCAGCAGCTGGACAGGGCGAACTTCTGGGGCCAACGTCCTGACTTTC.

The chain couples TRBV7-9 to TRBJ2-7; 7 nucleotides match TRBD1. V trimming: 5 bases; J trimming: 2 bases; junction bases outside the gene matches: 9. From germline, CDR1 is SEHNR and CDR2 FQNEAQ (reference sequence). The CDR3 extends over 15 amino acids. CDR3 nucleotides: TGTGCCAGCAGCACCGGACAGGTTAGGCCCTACGAGCAGTACTTC. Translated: CASSTGQVRPYEQYF.

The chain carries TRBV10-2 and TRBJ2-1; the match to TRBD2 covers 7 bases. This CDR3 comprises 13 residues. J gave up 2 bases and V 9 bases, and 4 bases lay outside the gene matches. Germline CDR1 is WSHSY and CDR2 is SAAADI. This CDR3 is CASRTSTYNEQFF. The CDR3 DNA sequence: TGCGCCAGTAGGACTAGTACCTACAATGAGCAGTTCTTC.

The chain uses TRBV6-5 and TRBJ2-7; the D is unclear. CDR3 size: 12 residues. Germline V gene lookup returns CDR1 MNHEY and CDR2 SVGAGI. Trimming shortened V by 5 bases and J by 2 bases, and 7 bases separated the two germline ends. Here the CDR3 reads CASSPDAYEQYF. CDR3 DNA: TGTGCCAGCAGTCCAGACGCCTACGAGCAGTACTTC.

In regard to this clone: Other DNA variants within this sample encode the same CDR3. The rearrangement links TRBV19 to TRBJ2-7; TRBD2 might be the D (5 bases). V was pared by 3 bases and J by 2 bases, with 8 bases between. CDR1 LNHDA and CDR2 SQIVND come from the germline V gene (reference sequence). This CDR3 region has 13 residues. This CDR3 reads CASSIAGTYEQYF. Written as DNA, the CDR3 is TGTGCCAGTAGTATCGCCGGGACCTACGAGCAGTACTTC.

The DNA for the CDR3 is TGTGCCAGCAGCCCCCGCCTAGCGGGAGTATGGCTGGGGACACAAGATACGCAGTATTTT. This sequence encodes CASSPRLAGVWLGTQDTQYF. The chain carries TRBV9 and TRBJ2-3; 10 bases are shared with TRBD2. The V segment lost 4 bases and the J segment 5 bases; nucleotides outside the gene matches: 22. The CDR3 runs to 20 residues. CDR1 is SGDLS, CDR2 YYNGEE, per germline.

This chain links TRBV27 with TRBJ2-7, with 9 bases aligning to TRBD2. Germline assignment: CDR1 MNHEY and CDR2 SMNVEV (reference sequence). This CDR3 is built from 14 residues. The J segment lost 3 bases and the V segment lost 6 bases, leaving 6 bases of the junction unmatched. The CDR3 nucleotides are TGTGCCAGCAGAGGTAGCGGGGGAAACTACGAGCAGTACTTC. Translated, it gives CASRGSGGNYEQYF.

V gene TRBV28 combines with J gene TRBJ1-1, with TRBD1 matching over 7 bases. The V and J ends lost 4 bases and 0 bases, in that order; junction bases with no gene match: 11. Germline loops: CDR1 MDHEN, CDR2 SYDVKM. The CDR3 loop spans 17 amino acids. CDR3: CASSSSRLDRMNTEAFF. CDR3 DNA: TGTGCCAGCAGTTCCTCACGACTGGACAGGATGAACACTGAAGCTTTCTTT.

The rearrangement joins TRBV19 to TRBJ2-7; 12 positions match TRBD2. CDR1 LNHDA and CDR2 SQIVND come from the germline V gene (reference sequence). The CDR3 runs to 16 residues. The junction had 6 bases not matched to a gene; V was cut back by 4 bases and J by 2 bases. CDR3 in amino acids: CASSNGLAGPAYEQYF. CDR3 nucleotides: TGTGCCAGTAGTAACGGACTAGCGGGGCCCGCCTACGAGCAGTACTTC.

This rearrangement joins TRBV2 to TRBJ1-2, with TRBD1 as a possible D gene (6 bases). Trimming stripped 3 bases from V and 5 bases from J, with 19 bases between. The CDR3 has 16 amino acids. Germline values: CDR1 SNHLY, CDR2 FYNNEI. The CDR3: CASSDEGDRSVYGYTF. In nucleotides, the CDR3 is TGTGCCAGCAGTGATGAAGGCGACAGGTCGGTTTATGGCTACACCTTC.